A single T cell receptor (beta chain) is shown here with its context. The V end was cut by 1 base, the J end by 4 bases, with 14 bases between. The CDR3 spans 15 residues. Looked up from germline, CDR1 is DFQATT and CDR2 is SNEGSKA (reference sequence). The sample belongs to a study of identical twins. TCRdb itself ran the 5' RACE reads through MiXCR, one entry per CDR3 protein. The table includes roughly 750,000 distinct CDR3 sequences, 21% detected once. Healthy Caucasians alone served as donors. This sample also appeared in a second study, on T cells expressing NK-cell markers. That study adds: CD8+ T cells in over 5 donors included dominant NKG2C+ clonotypes at roughly 1.0-7.0%. For a handful of donors, these clonotypes were likewise the leading ones in the CD3+CD56-NKG2C+ fraction.

Sequenced input: PBMCs. The rearrangement uses TRBV20-1 and TRBJ2-1; a weak D match, TRBD1 (6 bases). This clonotype originated in a woman under 30 in good health. CDR3: CSARVGTPTYNEQFF. DNA for the CDR3: TGCAGTGCTAGAGTAGGGACACCAACTTACAATGAGCAGTTCTTC.